This passage covers 20 T cell receptor beta chains from one sample sequenced in a study of cytomegalovirus exposure and HLA in healthy donors. Sequencing was performed with immunoSEQ multiplex PCR; in TCRdb, only in-frame clones are kept and a portion is missing. Among roughly 95,000 clones, 85% were seen once, and the ten largest hold more than 20%. The sequenced sample was PBMCs. The receptors come from a man between 18 and 29 years old in good health and CMV-seropositive.

The chain recombines TRBV5-4 with TRBJ2-7; 7 nucleotides line up with TRBD2. V lost 4 bases, J lost 0 bases, and 10 bases stayed unmatched. The CDR3 consists of 16 residues. Germline V gene sequence: CDR1 SGHNT, CDR2 YYREEE (reference sequence). The CDR3 DNA reads as TGTGCCAGCAGCAGCTTGGGGGGGGTTAACTCCTACGAGCAGTACTTC. Translation: CASSSLGGVNSYEQYF. The full variable domain, in which reference TRBV5-4 and TRBJ2-7 provide the parts outside the CDR3, is ETGVTQSPTHLIKTRGQQVTLRCSSQSGHNTVSWYQQALGQGPQFIFQYYREEENGRGNFPPRFSGLQFPNYSSELNVNALELDDSALYLCASSSLGGVNSYEQYFGPGTRLTVT.

The rearrangement joins TRBV28 to TRBJ2-5; 14 bases map to TRBD2. Germline V gene data show CDR1 as MDHEN and CDR2 as SYDVKM. This CDR3 region has 24 residues. V lost 4 bases and J lost 5; bases outside the gene matches: 30. The CDR3 nucleotides are TGTGCCAGCAGTTGGGGCCGTCCCGGGACAGTGGGACTAGCGGGGGAGGTGGTGACGGAGACCCAGTACTTC. Protein sequence: CASSWGRPGTVGLAGEVVTETQYF.

J is TRBJ2-5 and V is TRBV27; the D gene is possibly TRBD1 (7 bases). The CDR3 extends over 15 amino acids. The germline V and J ends were trimmed by 3 bases and 4 bases, with 15 bases remaining between them. In germline, CDR1 is MNHEY, CDR2 SMNVEV (reference sequence). The CDR3 region is CASSFGAGGIETQYF. CDR3 nucleotide sequence: TGTGCCAGCAGTTTCGGGGCAGGGGGGATAGAGACCCAGTACTTC.

This chain joins TRBV6-6 and TRBJ2-7, with 7 bases fitting TRBD1. The V segment lost 5 bases and the J segment 4 bases; nucleotides outside the gene matches: 5. The CDR3 is made up of 13 amino acids. Germline loops: CDR1 MNHNY, CDR2 SVGAGI (reference sequence). CDR3 coding DNA: TGTGCCAGCAGTCCCAGGGGGTCTTACGAGCAGTACTTC. Its protein product is CASSPRGSYEQYF.

The rearrangement links TRBV6-1 to TRBJ2-4; 8 bases align to TRBD1. The trim removed 4 bases at V and 2 bases at J, leaving 1 base unmatched. CDR1 and CDR2 from the germline V gene are MNHNS and SASEGT. This CDR3 comprises 14 residues. Here the CDR3 reads CASSGQGSKNIQYF. CDR3 nucleotide sequence: TGTGCCAGCAGTGGACAGGGGTCCAAAAACATTCAGTACTTC.

This rearrangement joins TRBV18 to TRBJ1-5, with D possibly TRBD1 on 5 matching bases. Per the germline V gene, CDR1 is KGHSH and CDR2 is LQKENI. Trimming stripped 4 bases from V and 9 bases from J, with 16 bases between. The CDR3 sequence is 14 residues long. CDR3 nucleotides: TGTGCCAGCTCACGGGCAGAGCAGGGCGGGCCCCAGCATTTT. It specifies CASSRAEQGGPQHF.

This clone was recorded once. This chain uses TRBV28 with TRBJ1-2; no clear D. CDR3 length: 13 residues. V shed 6 bases and J shed 3 bases, with 11 bases lying between them. Germline values: CDR1 MDHEN, CDR2 SYDVKM. This chain's CDR3 is CASSRDGDYGYTF. CDR3 DNA sequence: TGTGCCAGCAGCCGAGACGGAGACTATGGCTACACCTTC.

The rearrangement uses TRBV5-4 and TRBJ2-3; 10 nucleotides align to TRBD2. V was clipped by 1 base and J by 4 bases; unmatched bases: 3. Looked up from germline, CDR1 is SGHNT and CDR2 is YYREEE (reference sequence). The CDR3 contains 15 residues. The CDR3 coding sequence is TGTGCCAGCAGCTTGCCTAGCGGGAGTTCAGATACGCAGTATTTT. Residues: CASSLPSGSSDTQYF. Supplemented by reference TRBV5-4 and TRBJ2-3, the full variable domain reads ETGVTQSPTHLIKTRGQQVTLRCSSQSGHNTVSWYQQALGQGPQFIFQYYREEENGRGNFPPRFSGLQFPNYSSELNVNALELDDSALYLCASSLPSGSSDTQYFGPGTRLTVL.

The chain has TRBV28 and TRBJ1-2; 8 nucleotides align to TRBD1. V lost 6 bases, J lost 2 bases, and 8 bases stayed unmatched. The CDR3 extends over 15 amino acids. Germline V gives CDR1 MDHEN, CDR2 SYDVKM. Here the CDR3 DNA reads TGTGCCAGCAGGACGCACAACAGGGGGAACTATGGCTACACCTTC. Its translation: CASRTHNRGNYGYTF.

This rearrangement joins TRBV15 to TRBJ1-2; 8 bases map to TRBD1. V shed 3 bases, J shed 8 bases, and the junction held 8 bases outside the gene matches. Germline V lookup: CDR1 LNHNV, CDR2 YYDKDF (reference sequence). The CDR3 loop spans 14 amino acids. CDR3 region: CATSSSRTGSGYTF. The CDR3 DNA is TGTGCCACCAGCAGCTCAAGGACAGGGAGCGGCTACACCTTC.

This chain links TRBV29-1 with TRBJ2-5, with TRBD2 matching 9 bases. V dropped 3 bases and J dropped 4; count of bases not matched to a gene: 9. This CDR3 is built from 15 residues. The germline V gene has CDR1 SQVTM and CDR2 ANQGSEA. CDR3 amino acids: CSVDLSGSWGETQYF. CDR3 DNA: TGCAGCGTTGACCTTAGCGGGAGCTGGGGAGAGACCCAGTACTTC.

The J gene is TRBJ1-2, the V gene TRBV6-6; 7 positions match TRBD1. The CDR3 covers 14 residues. Per germline, CDR1 MNHNY and CDR2 SVGAGI (reference sequence). V shed 6 bases, J shed 3 bases, and the junction held 7 bases outside the gene matches. The CDR3 DNA sequence: TGTGCCAGCAGCACACAGGGGTGGGACTATGGCTACACCTTC. Amino acid sequence: CASSTQGWDYGYTF.

The chain couples TRBV18 to TRBJ1-1; D is uncertain. The germline CDR1 and CDR2 sequences are KGHSH and LQKENI. This CDR3 is built from 14 residues. Between the trimmed V and J ends, which lost 2 bases and 2 bases, there was a span of 9 bases. The CDR3 loop is CASSPELYNTEAFF. The DNA for the CDR3 is TGTGCCAGCTCACCAGAGCTATATAACACTGAAGCTTTCTTT.

The genes are TRBV12-5 and TRBJ1-5; D remains unclear. The CDR3 totals 18 residues. V lost 0 bases, J lost 3 bases, and 18 bases lay in between. In germline, CDR1 is LGHNT, CDR2 FRNRAP. CDR3 DNA: TGTGCTAGTGGTTTGGTAGTCTCGTCGGGATCCGTCAATCAGCCCCAGCATTTT. This sequence encodes CASGLVVSSGSVNQPQHF.

V and J are TRBV11-3 and TRBJ2-1; D is possibly TRBD1 (6 bases). The CDR3 extends over 16 amino acids. Germline CDR1 and CDR2: SGHNT and YENEEA. V was pared by 4 bases and J by 7 bases, with 20 bases between. The CDR3 protein is CASSSTHTGSLNEQFF. CDR3 coding DNA: TGTGCCAGCAGCTCAACTCATACAGGGTCCCTGAATGAGCAGTTCTTC. Filled out from reference TRBV11-3 and TRBJ2-1, the complete variable domain reads EAGVVQSPRYKIIEKKQPVAFWCNPISGHNTLYWYLQNLGQGPELLIRYENEEAVDDSQLPKDRFSAERLKGVDSTLKIQPAELGDSAVYLCASSSTHTGSLNEQFFGPGTRLTVL.

The chain has TRBV11-2 and TRBJ1-4, with TRBD1 matching 7 bases. V lost 5 bases and J lost 4; bases outside the gene matches: 7. Per the germline V gene, CDR1 is SGHAT and CDR2 is FQNNGV. The CDR3 is made up of 15 amino acids. The CDR3 loop is CASSARTGVNEKLFF. CDR3 nucleotides: TGTGCCAGCAGCGCCAGGACAGGAGTTAATGAAAAACTGTTTTTT.

This chain connects TRBV15 to TRBJ1-2; D ambiguous. With 1 base removed from V and 7 bases from J, the gap between germline ends came to 7 bases. The CDR3 is 12 residues long. The V gene's germline CDR1 is LNHNV and CDR2 YYDKDF (reference sequence). CDR3 amino acids: CATSRAHGGYTF. CDR3 sequence (DNA): TGTGCCACCAGCAGAGCTCACGGTGGCTACACCTTC.

V and J are TRBV6-5 and TRBJ2-4, with D possibly matching TRBD1 (6 bases). Trimming pared 2 bases from V and 1 base from J, leaving 9 bases between. This CDR3 is 15 amino acids long. Per the germline V gene, CDR1 is MNHEY and CDR2 is SVGAGI. CDR3 nucleotides: TGTGCCAGCAGTTACGGGCAGGGGGCCAAAAACATTCAGTACTTC. Its translation: CASSYGQGAKNIQYF.

The chain couples TRBV5-1 to TRBJ2-3; 7 bases map to TRBD1. The germline V gene has CDR1 SGHRS and CDR2 YFSETQ. Germline trimming cut 5 bases from V and 0 bases from J; bases unmatched to any gene: 3. The CDR3 is 14 residues long. CDR3 nucleotides: TGCGCCAGCAGTCCGGGACAGAGCACAGATACGCAGTATTTT. Encoded protein: CASSPGQSTDTQYF.

V and J are TRBV2 and TRBJ2-7; possible D gene TRBD1, 5 bases. V dropped 5 bases and J dropped 2 bases, with 10 bases sitting between them. CDR1 and CDR2 (germline): SNHLY, FYNNEI. CDR3 length: 13 amino acids. The CDR3 reads CASSRTNAYEQYF. As DNA, the CDR3 is TGTGCCAGCAGTCGGACAAACGCCTACGAGCAGTACTTC.